These T cell receptor beta chains were read from a single sample in a study of cytomegalovirus exposure and HLA in healthy donors. The assay was immunoSEQ multiplex PCR, and TCRdb's table has in-frame clones only and misses some. This sample yields approximately 200,000 clones, of which around 79% are seen a single time; about 0.2% belongs to the top ten. The specimen sequenced was PBMCs. The origin of the receptors is a girl aged 2 to 10 in good health and CMV-seronegative. The conserved cysteine and the conserved F or W are not part of the CDR3 here. D genes are given only for firm matches.

d_gene: -; v_gene: TRBV21-1; j_gene: TRBJ2-2; CDR3aa: ASSKLEDRDTGELF
d_gene: -; v_gene: TRBV7-2; j_gene: TRBJ2-7; CDR3aa: ASSLTTGFYEQY
d_gene: -; v_gene: TRBV7-9; j_gene: TRBJ1-2; CDR3aa: ASSLAHTNHYGYT
d_gene: TRBD1; v_gene: TRBV19; j_gene: TRBJ1-5; CDR3aa: ASSITTGGLNQPQH
d_gene: TRBD1; v_gene: TRBV6-1; j_gene: TRBJ2-3; CDR3aa: ASRALTGGSDTQY
d_gene: TRBD1; v_gene: TRBV5-1; j_gene: TRBJ1-6; CDR3aa: ASSAGTVNSPLH
d_gene: TRBD2; v_gene: TRBV11-1; j_gene: TRBJ2-3; CDR3aa: ASSPSGSTDTQY
d_gene: -; v_gene: TRBV6-1; j_gene: TRBJ1-1; CDR3aa: ASSEPSGAGTEAF
d_gene: -; v_gene: TRBV7-9; j_gene: TRBJ2-3; CDR3aa: ASSPKGGDTQY
d_gene: -; v_gene: TRBV6-5; j_gene: TRBJ1-6; CDR3aa: ASSYSFGGNSPLH
d_gene: -; v_gene: TRBV4-2; j_gene: TRBJ1-6; CDR3aa: ASSPPREVYSPLH
d_gene: -; v_gene: TRBV19; j_gene: TRBJ1-1; CDR3aa: ASSMGVVTEAF
d_gene: -; v_gene: TRBV18; j_gene: TRBJ2-7; CDR3aa: ASSPRQRSSYEQY
d_gene: -; v_gene: TRBV7-9; j_gene: TRBJ2-3; CDR3aa: SSSPSTDTQY
d_gene: -; v_gene: TRBV6-5; j_gene: TRBJ1-2; CDR3aa: ASSRGYGYT
d_gene: -; v_gene: TRBV27; j_gene: TRBJ2-2; CDR3aa: ASSLPPGLARELF
d_gene: TRBD1; v_gene: TRBV7-6; j_gene: TRBJ1-1; CDR3aa: ASSLGTGETEAF
d_gene: -; v_gene: TRBV12-5; j_gene: TRBJ2-5; CDR3aa: ASGLERGQETQY
d_gene: -; v_gene: TRBV5-1; j_gene: TRBJ2-3; CDR3aa: ASSLGGPSDTQY
d_gene: -; v_gene: TRBV5-1; j_gene: TRBJ1-4; CDR3aa: ASSFGGTNEKLF
d_gene: TRBD2; v_gene: TRBV18; j_gene: TRBJ2-1; CDR3aa: ASSPSGGYNEQF
d_gene: -; v_gene: TRBV6-1; j_gene: TRBJ1-6; CDR3aa: ASSDKVRGNSPLH
d_gene: TRBD1; v_gene: TRBV6-1; j_gene: TRBJ2-7; CDR3aa: ASIRGTGGGEQY
d_gene: -; v_gene: TRBV30; j_gene: TRBJ1-2; CDR3aa: AWSVLSLTGGYGYT
d_gene: TRBD2; v_gene: TRBV5-4; j_gene: TRBJ2-1; CDR3aa: ASTSTSGNEQF
d_gene: -; v_gene: TRBV2; j_gene: TRBJ2-2; CDR3aa: AVHRARGELF
d_gene: -; v_gene: TRBV5-1; j_gene: TRBJ2-1; CDR3aa: ASSSSSEQF
d_gene: -; v_gene: TRBV4-1; j_gene: TRBJ2-1; CDR3aa: ASSQDRYLRYNEQF
d_gene: TRBD2; v_gene: TRBV28; j_gene: TRBJ2-5; CDR3aa: ASSFPLATQETQY
d_gene: TRBD1; v_gene: TRBV6-1; j_gene: TRBJ2-5; CDR3aa: ASSEEDRPPQETQY
d_gene: -; v_gene: TRBV6-5; j_gene: TRBJ2-7; CDR3aa: ASSRTSSSYEQY
d_gene: -; v_gene: TRBV9; j_gene: TRBJ1-1; CDR3aa: ASSVMELHTEAF
d_gene: TRBD2; v_gene: TRBV19; j_gene: TRBJ2-3; CDR3aa: ASSKIAGTTDTQY
d_gene: TRBD1; v_gene: TRBV28; j_gene: TRBJ1-2; CDR3aa: ATSKDRDTNYGYT
d_gene: -; v_gene: TRBV6-1; j_gene: TRBJ2-5; CDR3aa: ASGGWGPSTETQY
d_gene: TRBD2; v_gene: TRBV5-1; j_gene: TRBJ2-4; CDR3aa: ASSLETSGGQNIQY
d_gene: -; v_gene: TRBV6-1; j_gene: TRBJ2-1; CDR3aa: ASSEGLPTISNEQF
d_gene: -; v_gene: TRBV5-1; j_gene: TRBJ2-1; CDR3aa: ASSLVGGSSYNEQF
d_gene: -; v_gene: TRBV6-1; j_gene: TRBJ2-1; CDR3aa: ASSPKLLYNEQF
d_gene: TRBD1; v_gene: TRBV6-5; j_gene: TRBJ1-4; CDR3aa: ASSYSTGGRNEKLF
d_gene: TRBD1; v_gene: TRBV15; j_gene: TRBJ1-2; CDR3aa: AVRQGDNIHNYGYT
d_gene: TRBD1; v_gene: TRBV4-1; j_gene: TRBJ1-1; CDR3aa: ASSQAQGAETEAF
d_gene: -; v_gene: TRBV19; j_gene: TRBJ1-1; CDR3aa: ASSTGLEAF
d_gene: -; v_gene: TRBV7-9; j_gene: TRBJ1-5; CDR3aa: ASSRGGNQPQH
d_gene: -; v_gene: TRBV5-1; j_gene: TRBJ1-1; CDR3aa: ASSLSGTEAF
d_gene: TRBD2; v_gene: TRBV11-2; j_gene: TRBJ2-1; CDR3aa: ASSLELADEQF
d_gene: TRBD2; v_gene: TRBV10-2; j_gene: TRBJ2-7; CDR3aa: ATAPREGSDEQY
d_gene: TRBD1; v_gene: TRBV10-1; j_gene: TRBJ2-7; CDR3aa: ASSRDRAHEQY
d_gene: -; v_gene: TRBV5-1; j_gene: TRBJ2-1; CDR3aa: ASSLDTRYNEQF
d_gene: -; v_gene: TRBV6-1; j_gene: TRBJ1-3; CDR3aa: ASSEFLTVDSGNTIY
d_gene: -; v_gene: TRBV5-5; j_gene: TRBJ1-6; CDR3aa: ASSENNSPLH
d_gene: -; v_gene: TRBV6-5; j_gene: -; CDR3aa: ASSRVKSYEQY
d_gene: -; v_gene: TRBV7-7; j_gene: TRBJ2-1; CDR3aa: ASSDQGGGEQF
d_gene: -; v_gene: TRBV5-4; j_gene: TRBJ2-5; CDR3aa: ASSPDYKGETQY
d_gene: TRBD2; v_gene: TRBV9; j_gene: TRBJ2-3; CDR3aa: ASSAGLADTDTQY